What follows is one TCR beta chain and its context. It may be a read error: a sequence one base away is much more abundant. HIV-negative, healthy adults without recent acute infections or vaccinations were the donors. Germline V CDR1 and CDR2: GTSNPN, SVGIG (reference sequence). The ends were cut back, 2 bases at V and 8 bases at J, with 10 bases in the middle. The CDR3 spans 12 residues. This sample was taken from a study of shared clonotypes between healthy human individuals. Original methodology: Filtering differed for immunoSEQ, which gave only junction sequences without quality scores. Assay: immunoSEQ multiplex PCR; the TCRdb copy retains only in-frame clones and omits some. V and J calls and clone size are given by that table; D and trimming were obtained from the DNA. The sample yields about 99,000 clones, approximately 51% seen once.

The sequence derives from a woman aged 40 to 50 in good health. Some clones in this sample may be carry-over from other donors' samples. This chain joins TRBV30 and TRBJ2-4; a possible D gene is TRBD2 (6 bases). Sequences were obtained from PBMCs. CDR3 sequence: CAWSRASDIQYF. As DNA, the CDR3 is TGTGCCTGGAGTAGGGCTAGCGACATTCAGTACTTC.